The 8 T cell receptor beta chains reported below all come from one sample, sequenced in a study of T cells after yellow fever vaccination. TCRdb used MiXCR to reprocess the 5' RACE reads, holding one entry per CDR3 protein. The sample has 250,000 to 400,000 distinct CDR3 sequences, approximately 4% seen once; the top ten hold roughly 25%. Sequenced here: PBMCs, sampled 5 days after the yellow fever booster vaccination. These receptors all stem from a man younger than 35 who received the YFV17D yellow fever vaccine.

This clonotype was detected ten times or more. The V and J genes are TRBV4-3 and TRBJ2-1; TRBD1 or TRBD2 may be the D gene (5 bases each). The length of the CDR3 is 16 residues. Germline V gene sequence: CDR1 LGHNA, CDR2 YSLEER. Trimming pared 0 bases from V and 10 bases from J, leaving 19 bases between. CDR3 amino acids: CASSQDAGRAPDEQFF. Here the CDR3 DNA reads TGCGCCAGCAGCCAAGATGCGGGCAGGGCCCCGGACGAGCAGTTCTTC.

There are a few counts of this clonotype. The chain joins TRBV12-3 or TRBV12-4 to TRBJ1-4; D is undetermined. Trimming took off 1 base at V and 8 bases at J, with 11 bases between the two ends. The CDR3 is 14 amino acids. The CDR3 loop is CASSLVRPGEKLFF. The CDR3 DNA sequence: TGTGCCAGCAGTTTAGTCAGGCCCGGCGAAAAACTGTTTTTT.

The chain carries TRBV5-4 and TRBJ2-5; D is uncertain. The CDR3 spans 11 residues. The germline gives CDR1 SGHNT, CDR2 YYREEE (reference sequence). With 5 bases removed from V and 5 bases from J, the gap between germline ends came to 7 bases. The CDR3 nucleotides are TGTGCCAGCAGATTATACGAGACCCAGTACTTC. This gives the protein CASRLYETQYF. Filled out from reference TRBV5-4 and TRBJ2-5, the complete variable domain reads ETGVTQSPTHLIKTRGQQVTLRCSSQSGHNTVSWYQQALGQGPQFIFQYYREEENGRGNFPPRFSGLQFPNYSSELNVNALELDDSALYLCASRLYETQYFGPGTRLLVL.

Only a few counts were recorded for this clonotype. The chain couples TRBV7-2 to TRBJ1-2; D unresolved. The germline V gene has CDR1 SGHTA and CDR2 FQGNSA. Trimming pared 5 bases from V and 2 bases from J, leaving 21 bases between. CDR3 length: 17 residues. In DNA form, the CDR3 reads TGTGCCAGCAGCCAGCAGCCGTGGTACAGTCAAAACTATGGCTACACCTTC. Encoded protein: CASSQQPWYSQNYGYTF.

This clonotype was seen at least ten times. J is TRBJ2-1 and V is TRBV12-3 or TRBV12-4; possibly TRBD1 or TRBD2 for D (5 bases each). This CDR3 contains 13 residues. The V end lost 6 bases, the J end lost 2 bases, and 8 bases lay between the germline ends. CDR3 coding DNA: TGTGCCAGCAGCCGGGGACCCTACAATGAGCAGTTCTTC. Translated: CASSRGPYNEQFF.

Many counts were recorded for this clonotype. The chain couples TRBV20-1 to TRBJ1-6, with 8 bases that match TRBD1. The germline CDR1 and CDR2 sequences are DFQATT and SNEGSKA (reference sequence). The V gene end was trimmed by 6 bases and the J gene end by 11 bases; junction bases not matched to a gene: 9. This CDR3 comprises 13 residues. The CDR3 loop reads CSAKPGQDTPLHF. CDR3 in DNA: TGCAGTGCGAAGCCGGGACAGGACACACCCCTCCACTTT.

Comments on this clonotype: This sequence may be a read error, since a much larger clone differs from it by one base. The chain couples TRBV2 to TRBJ2-7, with D uncertain. There are 15 residues in the CDR3. CDR1 and CDR2 (germline): SNHLY, FYNNEI. CDR3 sequence (DNA): TGTGCCAACAGTGAAGCAGGCTTTTCCTCCTACGAGCAGTACTTC. Its translation: CANSEAGFSSYEQYF.

This clonotype occurred many times. The V call is TRBV27, the J call TRBJ2-5; 9 bases agree with TRBD2. The trim removed 4 bases at V and 2 bases at J, leaving 5 bases unmatched. The CDR3 is 15 amino acids. From germline, CDR1 is MNHEY and CDR2 SMNVEV (reference sequence). The CDR3 loop reads CASSSVLAGQETQYF. CDR3 DNA sequence: TGTGCCAGCAGTTCGGTCCTAGCGGGGCAAGAGACCCAGTACTTC.